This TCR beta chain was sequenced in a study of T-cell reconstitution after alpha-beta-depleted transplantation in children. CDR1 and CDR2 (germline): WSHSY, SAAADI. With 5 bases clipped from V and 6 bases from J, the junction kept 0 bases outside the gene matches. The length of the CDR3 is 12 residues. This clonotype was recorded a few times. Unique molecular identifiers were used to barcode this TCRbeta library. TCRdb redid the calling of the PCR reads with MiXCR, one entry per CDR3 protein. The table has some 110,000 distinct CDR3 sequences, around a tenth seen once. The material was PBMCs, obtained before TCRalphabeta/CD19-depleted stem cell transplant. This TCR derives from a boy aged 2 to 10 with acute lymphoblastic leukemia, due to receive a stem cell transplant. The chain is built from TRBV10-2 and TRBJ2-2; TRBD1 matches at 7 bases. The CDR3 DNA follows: TGCGCCAGCAGTACAGGGGCCGGGGAGCTGTTTTTT. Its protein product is CASSTGAGELFF.